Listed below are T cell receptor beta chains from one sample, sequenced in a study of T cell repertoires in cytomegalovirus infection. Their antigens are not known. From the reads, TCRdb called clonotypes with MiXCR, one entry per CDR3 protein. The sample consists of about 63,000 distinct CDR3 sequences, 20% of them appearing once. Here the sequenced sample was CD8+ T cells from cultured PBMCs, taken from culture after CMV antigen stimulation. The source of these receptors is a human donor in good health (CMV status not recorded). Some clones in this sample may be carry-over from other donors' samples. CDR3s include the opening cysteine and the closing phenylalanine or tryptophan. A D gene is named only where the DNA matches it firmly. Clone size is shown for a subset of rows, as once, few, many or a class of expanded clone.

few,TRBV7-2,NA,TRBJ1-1,CASSVAVGRMNTEAFF,TGTGCCAGCAGCGTCGCCGTGGGACGGATGAACACTGAAGCTTTCTTT
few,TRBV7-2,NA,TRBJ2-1,CASTPEYEQFF,TGTGCCAGCACCCCTGAATATGAGCAGTTCTTC
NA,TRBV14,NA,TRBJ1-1,CAISQGNTEAFF,TGTGCCATCAGCCAGGGGAACACTGAAGCTTTCTTT
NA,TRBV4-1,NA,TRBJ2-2,CASSLSGDAGELFF,TGCGCCAGCAGCCTCTCCGGGGACGCCGGGGAGCTGTTTTTT
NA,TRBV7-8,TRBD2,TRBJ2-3,CASSPLVAGGSDTQYF,TGTGCCAGCAGTCCTTTGGTGGCGGGGGGTTCAGATACGCAGTATTTT
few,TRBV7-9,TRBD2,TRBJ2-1,CASSLILAGGPEEQFF,TGTGCCAGCAGCCTCATACTAGCGGGGGGGCCAGAAGAGCAGTTCTTC
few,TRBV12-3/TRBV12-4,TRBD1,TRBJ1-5,CASMTGIYSNQPQHF,TGTGCCAGCATGACAGGGATCTATAGCAATCAGCCCCAGCATTTT
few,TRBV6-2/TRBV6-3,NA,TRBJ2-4,CASSEMGNPSNIQYF,TGTGCCAGCAGCGAGATGGGAAACCCCTCAAACATTCAGTACTTC
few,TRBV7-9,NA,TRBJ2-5,CASSSEGRGTQETQYF,TGTGCCAGCAGCTCCGAGGGGCGGGGTACCCAAGAGACCCAGTACTTC
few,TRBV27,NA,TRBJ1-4,CASSSRRGGGEKLFF,TGTGCCAGCAGTTCCCGGAGGGGCGGAGGTGAAAAACTGTTTTTT
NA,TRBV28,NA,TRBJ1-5,CASSTGLSNQPQHF,TGTGCCAGCAGTACCGGGCTTAGCAATCAGCCCCAGCATTTT
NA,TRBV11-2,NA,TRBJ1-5,CASSPPGDNQPQHF,TGTGCCAGCAGCCCCCCGGGGGACAATCAGCCCCAGCATTTT
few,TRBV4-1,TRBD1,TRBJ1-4,CASSQEVGTGIQKLFF,TGTGCCAGCAGCCAAGAGGTCGGGACAGGGATTCAAAAACTGTTTTTT
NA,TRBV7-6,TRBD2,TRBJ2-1,CASSLIAGGLSNEQFF,TGTGCCAGCAGCTTAATAGCGGGGGGGCTGAGCAATGAGCAGTTCTTC
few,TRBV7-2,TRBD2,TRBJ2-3,CASSPPRRGGADTQYF,TGTGCCAGCAGCCCCCCACGGCGGGGGGGCGCGGATACGCAGTATTTT
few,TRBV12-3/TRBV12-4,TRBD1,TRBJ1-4,CASRTGQGNEKLFF,TGTGCCAGCAGGACGGGACAGGGGAATGAAAAACTGTTTTTT
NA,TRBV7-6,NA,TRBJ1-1,CASSLEVYGPEAFF,TGTGCCAGCAGCTTAGAGGTGTACGGGCCTGAAGCTTTCTTT
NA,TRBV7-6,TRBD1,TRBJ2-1,CASSSQTGDGYNEQFF,TGTGCCAGCAGCTCGCAGACAGGGGATGGATACAATGAGCAGTTCTTC
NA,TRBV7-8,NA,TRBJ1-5,CASTPGGGNQPQHF,TGTGCCAGCACTCCGGGGGGTGGCAATCAGCCCCAGCATTTT
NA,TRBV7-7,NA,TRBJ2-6,CASSLGPTGLGANVLTF,TGTGCTAGCAGCTTAGGCCCCACAGGCCTTGGGGCCAACGTCCTGACTTTC
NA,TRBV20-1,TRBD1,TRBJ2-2,CSARRDRPKSGELFF,TGCAGTGCGAGAAGGGACAGGCCAAAATCCGGGGAGCTGTTTTTT
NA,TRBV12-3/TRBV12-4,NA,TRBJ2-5,CASSLPVRGIETQYF,TGTGCCAGCAGTTTACCGGTACGGGGGATAGAGACCCAGTACTTC
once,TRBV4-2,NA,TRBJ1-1,CASSQVDTEAFF,TGTGCCAGCAGCCAAGTTGACACTGAAGCTTTCTTT
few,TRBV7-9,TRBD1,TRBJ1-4,CASSLAGTEATNEKLFF,TGTGCCAGCAGCTTAGCCGGGACAGAGGCAACTAATGAAAAACTGTTTTTT
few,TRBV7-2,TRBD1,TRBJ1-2,CASSTDRDNYGYTF,TGTGCCAGCAGCACAGACAGGGATAACTATGGCTACACCTTC
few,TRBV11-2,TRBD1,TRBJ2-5,CASSSPDREQETQYF,TGTGCCAGCAGCTCACCGGACAGGGAACAAGAGACCCAGTACTTC
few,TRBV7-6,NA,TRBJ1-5,CASSLKPPGEGQPQHF,TGTGCCAGCAGCTTAAAACCCCCGGGGGAAGGGCAGCCCCAGCATTTT
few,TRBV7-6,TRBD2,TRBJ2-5,CASSLDKGLLYQETQYF,TGTGCCAGCAGCTTAGATAAGGGACTACTGTACCAAGAGACCCAGTACTTC
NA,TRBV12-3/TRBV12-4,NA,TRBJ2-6,CASIGTTRGIAGANVLTF,TGTGCCAGCATCGGTACGACTCGGGGTATCGCTGGGGCCAACGTCCTGACTTTC
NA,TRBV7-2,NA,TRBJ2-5,CASSAYGTLGGETQYF,TGTGCCAGCAGCGCATACGGGACACTTGGTGGAGAGACCCAGTACTTC
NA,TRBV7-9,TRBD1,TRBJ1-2,CASSLAWDSETYNYGYTF,TGTGCCAGCAGCTTAGCTTGGGACAGCGAGACCTATAACTATGGCTACACCTTC
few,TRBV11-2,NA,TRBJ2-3,CASSLGQGLPIGYF,TGTGCCAGCAGCTTAGGCCAGGGGCTCCCCATTGGGTATTTT
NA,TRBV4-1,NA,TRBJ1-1,CASSQDRTAMNTEAFF,TGCGCCAGCAGCCAAGATAGGACGGCCATGAACACTGAAGCTTTCTTT
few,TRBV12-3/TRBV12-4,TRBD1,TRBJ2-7,CASSPGTGSSYEQYF,TGTGCCAGCAGTCCCGGGACAGGGAGCTCCTACGAGCAGTACTTC
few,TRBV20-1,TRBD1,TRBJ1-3,CSARDRTGRSGNTIYF,TGCAGTGCTAGAGATCGGACAGGTCGCTCTGGAAACACCATATATTTT